The present TCR beta chain was sequenced within a study of CD8+ T cells in alopecia areata. About the study: Tofacitinib treatment spanned 6 to 18 months, with 6 months off drug afterward. Study observations and caveats: Lesional tissue from the scalp (especially in alopecia totalis/universalis) showed higher clonality than normal scalp. Tofacitinib significantly lowered scalp clonality and expanded CD8+ clones among the top 100.

This CDR3 is 14 amino acids long. The V gene's germline CDR1 is MGHDK and CDR2 SYGVNS. Trimming stripped 3 bases from V and 4 bases from J, with 10 bases between. Following extraction, RNA underwent reverse transcription to cDNA, which served as the sequencing template. Clones were read by immunoSEQ multiplex PCR, and TCRdb kept only the in-frame ones, dropping some. Among fewer than 250,000 clones listed, 35% to 40% were seen once. Treatment meaning: oral pan-JAK inhibitor, 5-10 mg twice daily. CD4+ and CD8+ T cells were sorted from PBMCs. This clone was seen only a few times. Its cognate antigen is unknown.

The receptor was derived from a human donor with alopecia areata. The chain uses TRBV25-1 and TRBJ1-5; D remains ambiguous. The specimen comprised CD4+ T cells sorted from blood, sampled at roughly week 30, from a patient treated with tofacitinib. The CDR3 bases are TGTGCCAGCAGTGATAGGTGGGAGAATCAGCCCCAGCATTTT. This encodes CASSDRWENQPQHF.